This T cell receptor (beta chain) is drawn from a study of T-cell reconstitution after alpha-beta-depleted transplantation in children. V was shortened by 2 bases and J by 2 bases, with 8 bases between the two germline ends. Germline assignment: CDR1 KGHSH and CDR2 LQKENI. This CDR3 comprises 14 residues. This clonotype appeared a few times. Using unique molecular identifiers, the investigators prepared the TCRbeta library. TCRdb passed the PCR reads through MiXCR, listing each CDR3 protein once. The table has around 480,000 distinct CDR3 sequences, approximately 32% seen once. The clonotype was recovered from a human donor who donated a stem cell graft to a child with aplastic anemia. The V call is TRBV18, the J call TRBJ2-3; perhaps TRBD1 as D (5 bases). Sequencing used PBMCs from the stem cell graft donor, obtained from the stem cell graft. CDR3 in DNA: TGTGCCAGCTCACCAGAGACAGTCACAGATACGCAGTATTTT. Its translation is CASSPETVTDTQYF.